This record covers a single T cell receptor (beta chain). Its antigen specificity is not known. Base qualities are not at hand, and no much larger clone is one base apart. The source of the sample is a study of blood T cell repertoires in COVID-19 (dated by TCRdb to the early 2020s). Background on the whole study: Collaborator samples came from the United States, Italy and Spain and covered acute and convalescent phases of COVID-19. The material from the prospective study consisted of cDNA or gDNA derived from T cells, B-cell-depleted T cells, or PBMCs. Deeply sampled blood TCRbeta repertoires from subjects exposed to, actively infected with, or recovered from COVID-19 were included in the dataset. The repertoires were released in a freely available public database meant as a resource for research on the immune response to SARS-CoV-2. Samples came from the ongoing ImmuneRACE study (first 160 participants) plus 1,254 subjects from 6 global collaborators. A de-identified subject ID, COVID-19 status, age in years and sex were almost always included in the sample metadata. Where available, HLA class I and class II types were taken from metadata supplied by the sample provider and were not determined by assay-based typing.

TCRbeta CDR3 regions were amplified from genomic DNA by means of the immunoSEQ Assay, a bias-controlled multiplex PCR. The published analysis was carried out like this. The number of nucleated cells in each sample was estimated by amplification of reference gene primers within the assay. Sequence reads were collapsed and filtered to measure the absolute abundance of every unique TCRbeta CDR3 rearrangement. Productive Simpson clonality was computed per sample as the square root of Simpson's diversity index over productive rearrangements. Sourced from immuneACCESS, this table was stored by TCRdb with only in-frame sequences that have V and J called. A share of the clones is absent; for the studies checked, an unresolved V gene accounts for under half, and the remainder has no known explanation. The V and J calls and clone size are taken from that table; D and trimming were inferred from the DNA. The sample has tens of thousands of clones on record, roughly 88% of them singletons. Roughly 25% of the sample rests with the top ten.

V and J lose 6 bases and 0 bases, and a span of 8 bases separates them. CDR1 and CDR2 are drawn from the germline V gene: SQVTM, ANQGSEA. There are 12 amino acids in the CDR3, from cysteine to phenylalanine inclusive. Only CDR3 DNA is held: 36 bases, read in frame from base 1. The collaborating institutions used their own protocols to collect whole blood in K2EDTA tubes. For TCRbeta analysis, collaborators shipped samples in one of three forms: frozen whole blood, isolated PBMCs, or DNA extracted from either of those sample types. Study-wide findings and limitations: Clinical and demographic metadata were provided uncurated, with the amount varying by source and participant.

The sequenced sample consisted of peripheral blood. The sequence links TRBV29-1 to TRBJ1-2; the D segment cannot be called with confidence. The receptor was derived from a man aged 55-75 years with acute or convalescent COVID-19. The DNA sequence reads TGCAGCGTACAGAACTCTAACTATGGCTACACCTTC. It codes for CSVQNSNYGYTF. With the rest looked up from the reference TRBV29-1 and TRBJ1-2 genes rather than sequenced, the full variable domain is SAVISQKPSRDICQRGTSLTIQCQVDSQVTMMFWYRQQPGQSLTLIATANQGSEATYESGFVIDKFPISRPNLTFSTLTVSNMSPEDSSIYLCSVQNSNYGYTFGSGTRLTVV.